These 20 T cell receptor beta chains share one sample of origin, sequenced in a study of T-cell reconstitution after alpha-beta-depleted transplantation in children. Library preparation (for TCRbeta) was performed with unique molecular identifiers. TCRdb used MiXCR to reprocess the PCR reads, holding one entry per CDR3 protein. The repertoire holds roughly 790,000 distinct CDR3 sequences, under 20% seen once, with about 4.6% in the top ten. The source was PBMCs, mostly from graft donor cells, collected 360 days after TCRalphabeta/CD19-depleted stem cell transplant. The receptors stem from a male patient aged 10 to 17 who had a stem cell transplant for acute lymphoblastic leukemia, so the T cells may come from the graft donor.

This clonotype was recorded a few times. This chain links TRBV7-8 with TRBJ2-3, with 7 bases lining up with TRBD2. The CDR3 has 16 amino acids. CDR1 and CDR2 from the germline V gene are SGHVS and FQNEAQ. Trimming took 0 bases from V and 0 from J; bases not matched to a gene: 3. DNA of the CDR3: TGTGCCAGCAGCTTAGCTATTAGCGGGAGCACAGATACGCAGTATTTT. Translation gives CASSLAISGSTDTQYF.

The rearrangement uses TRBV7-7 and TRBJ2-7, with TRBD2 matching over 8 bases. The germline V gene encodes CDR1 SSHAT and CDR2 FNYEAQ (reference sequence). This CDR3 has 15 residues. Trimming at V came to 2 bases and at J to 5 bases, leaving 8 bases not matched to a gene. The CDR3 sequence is CASSLYLAGIDEQYF. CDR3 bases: TGTGCCAGCAGCTTATATTTAGCGGGAATCGACGAGCAGTACTTC.

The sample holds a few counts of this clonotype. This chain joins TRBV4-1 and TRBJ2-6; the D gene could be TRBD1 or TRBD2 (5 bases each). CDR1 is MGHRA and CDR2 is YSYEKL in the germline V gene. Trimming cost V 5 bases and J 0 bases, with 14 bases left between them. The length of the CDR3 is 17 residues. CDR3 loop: CASSAYMRGSGANVLTF. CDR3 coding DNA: TGCGCCAGCAGCGCTTACATGAGGGGCTCTGGGGCCAACGTCCTGACTTTC.

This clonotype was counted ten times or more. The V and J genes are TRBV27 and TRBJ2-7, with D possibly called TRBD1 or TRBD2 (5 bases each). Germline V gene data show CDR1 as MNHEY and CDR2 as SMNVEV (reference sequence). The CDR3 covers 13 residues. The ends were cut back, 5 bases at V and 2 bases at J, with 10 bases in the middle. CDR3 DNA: TGTGCCAGCAGTCCGGGACCCCCCTACGAGCAGTACTTC. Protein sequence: CASSPGPPYEQYF.

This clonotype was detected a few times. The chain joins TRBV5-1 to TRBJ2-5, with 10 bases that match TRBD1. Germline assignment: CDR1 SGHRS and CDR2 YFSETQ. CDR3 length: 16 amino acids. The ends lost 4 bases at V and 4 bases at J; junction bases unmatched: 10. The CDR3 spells CASSLTIDRGRETQYF. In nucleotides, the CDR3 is TGCGCCAGCAGCCTAACCATTGACAGGGGGCGAGAGACCCAGTACTTC.

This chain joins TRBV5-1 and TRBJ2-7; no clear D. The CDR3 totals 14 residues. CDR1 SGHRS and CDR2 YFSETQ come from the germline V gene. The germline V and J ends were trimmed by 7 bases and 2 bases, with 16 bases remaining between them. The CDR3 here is CASGLIAGAYEQYF. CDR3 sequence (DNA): TGCGCCAGCGGATTAATAGCTGGGGCCTACGAGCAGTACTTC.

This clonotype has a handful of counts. The CDR3 DNA follows: TGTGCCACCAGCGGCGGGACTACCATCCATGAGCAGTTCTTC. It translates to CATSGGTTIHEQFF. The chain is built from TRBV15 and TRBJ2-1, with TRBD2 matching 7 bases. V trimming: 5 bases; J trimming: 8 bases; junction bases outside the gene matches: 9. The length of the CDR3 is 14 residues. CDR1 is LNHNV and CDR2 is YYDKDF in the germline V gene (reference sequence).

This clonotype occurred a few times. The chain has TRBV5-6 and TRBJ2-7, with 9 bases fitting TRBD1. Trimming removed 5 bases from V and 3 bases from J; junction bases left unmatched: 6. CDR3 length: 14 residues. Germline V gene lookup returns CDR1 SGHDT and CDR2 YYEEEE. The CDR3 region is CASRPGQGHYEQYF. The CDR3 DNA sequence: TGTGCCAGCAGACCCGGACAGGGGCACTACGAGCAGTACTTC.

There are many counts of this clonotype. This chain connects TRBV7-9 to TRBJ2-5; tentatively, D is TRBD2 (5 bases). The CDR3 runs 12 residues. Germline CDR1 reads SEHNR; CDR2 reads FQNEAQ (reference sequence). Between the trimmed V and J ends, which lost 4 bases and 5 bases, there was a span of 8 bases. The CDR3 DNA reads TGTGCCAGCAGCTACACTAGGGAGACCCAGTACTTC. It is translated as CASSYTRETQYF.

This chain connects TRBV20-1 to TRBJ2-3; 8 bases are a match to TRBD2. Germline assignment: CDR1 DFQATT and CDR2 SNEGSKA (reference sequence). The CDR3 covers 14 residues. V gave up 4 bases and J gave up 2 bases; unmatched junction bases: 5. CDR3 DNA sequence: TGCAGTGCTAACGGGAGGGGAAACACAGATACGCAGTATTTT. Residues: CSANGRGNTDTQYF.

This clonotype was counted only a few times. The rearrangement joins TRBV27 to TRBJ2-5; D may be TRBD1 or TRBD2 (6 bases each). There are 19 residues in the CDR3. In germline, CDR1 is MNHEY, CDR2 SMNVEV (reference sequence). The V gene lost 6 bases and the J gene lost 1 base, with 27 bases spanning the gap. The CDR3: CASSRGGWYSGGVQETQYF. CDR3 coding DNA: TGTGCCAGCAGCAGAGGGGGGTGGTATAGCGGAGGTGTCCAAGAGACCCAGTACTTC.

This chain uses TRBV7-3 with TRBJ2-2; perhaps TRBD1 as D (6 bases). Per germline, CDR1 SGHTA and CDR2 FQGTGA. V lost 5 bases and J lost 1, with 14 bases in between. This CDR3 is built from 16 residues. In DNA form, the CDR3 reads TGTGCCAGCAGCGAACAGGGTTCAGTGAACACCGGGGAGCTGTTTTTT. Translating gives CASSEQGSVNTGELFF.

For the CDR3, the DNA is TGTGCCAGCAGACCCTTTGCGAGTAACACCGGGGAGCTGTTTTTT. The encoded protein is CASRPFASNTGELFF. The V and J genes are TRBV11-2 and TRBJ2-2; no clear D gene. Germline lookup yields CDR1 SGHAT and CDR2 FQNNGV. V lost 6 bases, J lost 2 bases, and 13 bases lay in between. CDR3 size: 15 residues.

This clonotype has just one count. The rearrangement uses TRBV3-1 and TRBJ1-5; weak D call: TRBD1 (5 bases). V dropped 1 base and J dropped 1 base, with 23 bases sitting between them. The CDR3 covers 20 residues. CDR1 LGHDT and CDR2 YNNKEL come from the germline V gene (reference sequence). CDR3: CASSQVPLVGFDRSNQPQHF. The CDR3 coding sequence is TGTGCCAGCAGCCAAGTGCCCCTGGTTGGGTTCGACAGAAGCAATCAGCCCCAGCATTTT.

The DNA for the CDR3 is TGCGCCAGCAGCTTGGGGGACAGGGTAATCAATGAGCAGTTCTTC. Translated: CASSLGDRVINEQFF. The genes are TRBV5-1 and TRBJ2-1; 9 bases line up with TRBD1. Germline assignment: CDR1 SGHRS and CDR2 YFSETQ. J lost 6 bases, V lost 0 bases, and 4 bases had no gene match. CDR3 length: 15 amino acids.

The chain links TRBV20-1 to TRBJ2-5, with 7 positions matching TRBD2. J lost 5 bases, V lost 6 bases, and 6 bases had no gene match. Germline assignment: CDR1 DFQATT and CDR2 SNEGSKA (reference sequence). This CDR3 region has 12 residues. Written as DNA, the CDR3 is TGCAGTGCAACTAGGGGAGGGGAGACCCAGTACTTC. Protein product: CSATRGGETQYF.

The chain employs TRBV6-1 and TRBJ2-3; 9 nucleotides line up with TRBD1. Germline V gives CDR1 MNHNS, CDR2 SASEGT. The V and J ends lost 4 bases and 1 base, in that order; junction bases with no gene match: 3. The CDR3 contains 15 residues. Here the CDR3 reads CASSARDRGTDTQYF. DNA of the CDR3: TGTGCCAGCAGTGCCCGGGACAGGGGCACAGATACGCAGTATTTT.

The chain's CDR3 is CASSYGGGGRSTDTQYF. In DNA form, the CDR3 reads TGTGCCAGCAGTTACGGGGGCGGCGGGAGGAGCACAGATACGCAGTATTTT. The genes are TRBV6-5 and TRBJ2-3; the match to TRBD2 covers 8 bases. The V gene's germline CDR1 is MNHEY and CDR2 SVGAGI. The V segment lost 2 bases and the J segment 0 bases; nucleotides outside the gene matches: 7. The CDR3 spans 17 residues.

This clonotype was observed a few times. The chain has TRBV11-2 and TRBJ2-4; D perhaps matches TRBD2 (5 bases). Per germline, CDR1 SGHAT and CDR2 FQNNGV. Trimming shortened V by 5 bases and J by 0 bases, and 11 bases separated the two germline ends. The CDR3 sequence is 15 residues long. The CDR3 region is CASSPGVLAKNIQYF. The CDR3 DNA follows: TGTGCCAGCAGCCCCGGGGTCTTAGCCAAAAACATTCAGTACTTC.

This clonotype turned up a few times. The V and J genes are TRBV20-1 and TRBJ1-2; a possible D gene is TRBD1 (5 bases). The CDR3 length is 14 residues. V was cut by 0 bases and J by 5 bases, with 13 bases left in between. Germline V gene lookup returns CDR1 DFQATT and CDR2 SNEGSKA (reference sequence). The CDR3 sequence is CSARDGGAGYGYTF. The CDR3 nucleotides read TGCAGTGCTAGAGATGGTGGGGCAGGGTATGGCTACACCTTC.